The 11 T cell receptor beta chains below were found in one sample sequenced in a study of blood T cell repertoires in COVID-19 (dated by TCRdb to about 2020). The library was generated by the immunoSEQ multiplex PCR assay. Entries here come from immuneACCESS through TCRdb and include only in-frame sequences with V and J called. Some clones fail to appear in such tables; in the studies checked, an unresolved V gene covers under half of the shortfall, and the cause of the remainder is unknown. The sample yields about 120,000 clones; more than 90% were counted once. The top ten clonotypes cover under 4.5% of the sample. The sequenced sample consisted of peripheral blood. All receptors derive from a man aged 50-59 years with active COVID-19.

The chain employs TRBV7-2 and TRBJ2-7, with 7 bases lining up with TRBD2. Germline V gene sequence: CDR1 SGHTA, CDR2 FQGNSA. V gave up 1 base and J gave up 9 bases; unmatched junction bases: 9. This CDR3 has 14 amino acids. CDR3 bases: TGTGCCAGCAGCTTAGGTGGGGGGGTCCGGTGGCAGTACTTC. It codes for CASSLGGGVRWQYF. Looking up the rest from reference TRBV7-2 and TRBJ2-7 gives the full variable domain: GAGVSQSPSNKVTEKGKDVELRCDPISGHTALYWYRQSLGQGLEFLIYFQGNSAPDKSGLPSDRFSAERTGGSVSTLTIQRTQQEDSAVYLCASSLGGGVRWQYFGPGTRLTVT.

This sequence joins TRBV14 and TRBJ1-2, with D perhaps matching TRBD1 (5 bases). The CDR3 runs 13 residues. The germline CDR1 and CDR2 sequences are SGHDN and FVKESK. Deletions cut 2 bases from V and 4 bases from J, with 8 bases between. CDR3 DNA: TGTGCCAGCAGCCAACAGGGAACCTATGGCTACACCTTC. This gives the protein CASSQQGTYGYTF.

This sequence joins TRBV18 and TRBJ2-3, with 16 bases aligning to TRBD2. Germline assignment: CDR1 KGHSH and CDR2 LQKENI. The V gene end was trimmed by 4 bases and the J gene end by 5 bases; junction bases not matched to a gene: 9. This CDR3 region has 18 residues. CDR3 sequence reads: CASSQTGLAGGPRDTQYF. CDR3 nucleotide sequence: TGTGCCAGCTCACAAACGGGACTAGCGGGAGGGCCGAGAGATACGCAGTATTTT.

This chain links TRBV19 with TRBJ2-5; TRBD1 matches at 9 bases. With 4 bases clipped from V and 4 bases from J, the junction kept 4 bases outside the gene matches. Germline CDR1 is LNHDA and CDR2 is SQIVND (reference sequence). The CDR3 has 14 amino acids. The CDR3 protein is CASSRGQGLETQYF. The CDR3 DNA follows: TGTGCCAGTAGTAGAGGACAGGGGTTAGAGACCCAGTACTTC.

The chain links TRBV10-1 to TRBJ1-5, with D tentatively TRBD1 (5 bases). Germline CDR1 is WNHNN and CDR2 is SYGVQD (reference sequence). V lost 3 bases and J 4 bases, leaving 7 bases between the germline ends. CDR3 size: 13 residues. DNA of the CDR3: TGCGCCAGCAGTGAATCAGGGAATCAGCCCCAGCATTTT. Residues: CASSESGNQPQHF.

The chain combines TRBV5-1 with TRBJ1-1, with D unclear. CDR1 SGHRS and CDR2 YFSETQ come from the germline V gene. This CDR3 has 13 residues. Trimming stripped 4 bases from V and 1 base from J, with 8 bases between. The CDR3 bases are TGCGCCAGCAGCCCCCCAGGGAACACTGAAGCTTTCTTT. This encodes CASSPPGNTEAFF.

This clone was seen just once. This rearrangement joins TRBV4-1 to TRBJ2-1, with TRBD2 matching 11 bases. This CDR3 is built from 15 residues. The ends lost 4 bases at V and 2 bases at J; junction bases unmatched: 1. Germline V gene sequence: CDR1 MGHRA, CDR2 YSYEKL. This CDR3 is CASSLSGGAYNEQFF. The CDR3 DNA reads as TGCGCCAGCAGCCTTAGCGGGGGGGCCTACAATGAGCAGTTCTTC.

The J gene is TRBJ2-7, the V gene TRBV15; the D gene is possibly TRBD2 (5 bases). There are 13 residues in the CDR3. Trimming took off 5 bases at V and 9 bases at J, with 17 bases between the two ends. The germline V gene encodes CDR1 LNHNV and CDR2 YYDKDF (reference sequence). The CDR3 DNA sequence: TGTGCCACCAGCCGCGGGTCGACCCGGGGGCAGTACTTC. Encoded protein: CATSRGSTRGQYF.

The chain uses TRBV6-5 and TRBJ1-5; 7 positions match TRBD1. CDR1 is MNHEY, CDR2 SVGAGI, per germline. The CDR3 covers 15 residues. Losses at the gene ends were 7 bases for V and 6 bases for J; bases not matched to a gene: 12. CDR3 nucleotides: TGTGCCAGCAAATCGACAGGGACCTCCCCTCAGCCCCAGCATTTT. It yields the protein CASKSTGTSPQPQHF.

The genes are TRBV6-5 and TRBJ2-7, with TRBD2 matching 8 bases. J gave up 6 bases and V 8 bases, and 12 bases lay outside the gene matches. The CDR3 is 14 amino acids. Germline lookup yields CDR1 MNHEY and CDR2 SVGAGI. The CDR3: CASAGTRTPGEQYV. Written as DNA, the CDR3 is TGTGCCAGCGCCGGGACTAGGACCCCTGGCGAGCAGTACGTC.

The gene calls are TRBV7-2 and TRBJ2-1, with 8 bases fitting TRBD2. Germline lookup yields CDR1 SGHTA and CDR2 FQGNSA. The CDR3 spans 16 residues. V was clipped by 5 bases and J by 7 bases; unmatched bases: 13. The CDR3 region has the DNA TGTGCCAGCAGCGGGGTGGGGACTAGACAGTCGAATGAGCAGTTCTTC. Translation gives CASSGVGTRQSNEQFF.